These 25 T cell receptor beta chains came from one sample sequenced in a study of early T cells in non-severe SARS-CoV-2 infection. TCRdb itself ran the 5' RACE reads through MiXCR, one entry per CDR3 protein. The sample consists of more than 65,000 distinct CDR3 sequences, roughly 13% of them appearing once. The specimen was whole blood. The receptors originated from an adult who was a healthcare worker with PCR-confirmed SARS-CoV-2 infection or an uninfected control (not recorded which).

The chain couples TRBV28 to TRBJ1-2; possibly TRBD1 for D (5 bases). V lost 5 bases to trimming and J lost 2 bases, with 12 bases between them. This CDR3 region has 14 residues. Germline values: CDR1 MDHEN, CDR2 SYDVKM. This chain's CDR3 is CASSPGARNYGYTF. The CDR3 DNA sequence: TGTGCCAGCAGTCCTGGGGCTCGCAACTATGGCTACACCTTC.

The V and J genes are TRBV28 and TRBJ1-4; the match to TRBD1 covers 8 bases. CDR3 size: 17 residues. V was clipped by 4 bases and J by 0 bases; unmatched bases: 7. Per germline, CDR1 MDHEN and CDR2 SYDVKM. The CDR3 nucleotides read TGTGCCAGCAGTTCGACAGGGGACGTGGCAACTAATGAAAAACTGTTTTTT. Protein: CASSSTGDVATNEKLFF. Variable domain in full (rest from reference TRBV28 and TRBJ1-4): DVKVTQSSRYLVKRTGEKVFLECVQDMDHENMFWYRQDPGLGLRLIYFSYDVKMKEKGDIPEGYSVSREKKERFSLILESASTNQTSMYLCASSSTGDVATNEKLFFGSGTQLSVL.

V is TRBV7-9 and J is TRBJ2-1; 7 bases map to TRBD1. The V and J ends lost 6 bases and 6 bases, in that order; junction bases with no gene match: 2. CDR1 is SEHNR and CDR2 is FQNEAQ in the germline V gene (reference sequence). The CDR3 length is 12 residues. CDR3 sequence (DNA): TGTGCCAGCAGACGACAGGGCAATGAGCAGTTCTTC. It yields the protein CASRRQGNEQFF.

This clonotype was recorded a few times. The chain recombines TRBV28 with TRBJ2-5, with 10 bases lining up with TRBD1. The CDR3 is 15 residues long. Germline CDR1 and CDR2: MDHEN and SYDVKM. V was pared by 3 bases and J by 4 bases, with 5 bases of the junction left unmatched. This CDR3 is CASSLTGGRRETQYF. In DNA, the CDR3 is TGTGCCAGCAGTTTGACAGGGGGCAGGAGAGAGACCCAGTACTTC.

This chain links TRBV28 with TRBJ2-7; D unclear. CDR1 and CDR2 (germline): MDHEN, SYDVKM. V gave up 5 bases and J gave up 3 bases, with 5 bases separating them. The CDR3 sequence is 11 residues long. The CDR3 loop is CASSPHYEQYF. The CDR3 nucleotides read TGTGCCAGCAGTCCCCACTACGAGCAGTACTTC.

The chain links TRBV7-2 to TRBJ1-4, with 7 bases fitting TRBD1. CDR1 is SGHTA, CDR2 FQGNSA, per germline. This CDR3 is 15 amino acids long. Trimming at V came to 3 bases and at J to 5 bases, leaving 6 bases not matched to a gene. In nucleotides, the CDR3 is TGTGCCAGCAGCTTCCGGGACAGCAAAAATGAAAAACTGTTTTTT. It yields the protein CASSFRDSKNEKLFF.

Many counts were recorded for this clonotype. The chain carries TRBV6-1 and TRBJ1-1; D is undetermined. CDR3 length equals 13 residues. V was pared by 4 bases and J by 4 bases, with 10 bases between. The germline CDR1 and CDR2 sequences are MNHNS and SASEGT. This CDR3 is CASSVGSLTEAFF. CDR3 sequence (DNA): TGTGCCAGCAGTGTCGGTAGTCTCACTGAAGCTTTCTTT.

This clonotype was counted a few times. This chain links TRBV7-2 with TRBJ2-7; no reliable D call. The CDR3 is 15 residues long. Trimming took 5 bases from V and 4 from J, leaving 18 bases between them. Germline V CDR1 and CDR2: SGHTA, FQGNSA. CDR3 sequence reads: CASSQKSTGFYEQYF. In nucleotides, the CDR3 is TGTGCCAGCAGCCAGAAGTCGACCGGATTTTACGAGCAGTACTTC.

The table lists this clonotype with a few counts. The chain employs TRBV27 and TRBJ2-2, with D uncertain. The germline V gene has CDR1 MNHEY and CDR2 SMNVEV (reference sequence). The CDR3 spans 15 residues. Trimming stripped 5 bases from V and 1 base from J, with 11 bases between. The CDR3: CASSRNRVNTGELFF. DNA for the CDR3: TGTGCCAGCAGTCGCAATCGGGTGAACACCGGGGAGCTGTTTTTT.

V and J are TRBV20-1 and TRBJ1-2; 8 nucleotides line up with TRBD1. This CDR3 has 13 amino acids. From germline, CDR1 is DFQATT and CDR2 SNEGSKA (reference sequence). Losses at the gene ends were 7 bases for V and 9 bases for J; bases not matched to a gene: 13. The CDR3 nucleotides are TGCAGTGTTACTCCCGACAGGGGCGATCGCTACACCTTC. Amino acid sequence: CSVTPDRGDRYTF.

This clonotype was picked up many times. The chain is built from TRBV18 and TRBJ1-3, with 9 bases matching TRBD1. V lost 6 bases, J lost 3 bases, and 6 bases stayed unmatched. The CDR3 has 15 residues. Germline V gene lookup returns CDR1 KGHSH and CDR2 LQKENI. CDR3 bases: TGTGCCAGCTCCAGACGGACAGGGGTTGGAAACACCATATATTTT. It codes for CASSRRTGVGNTIYF.

This clonotype was seen a few times. The chain joins TRBV10-3 to TRBJ2-4, with D tentatively TRBD1 (5 bases). V lost 6 bases, J lost 8 bases, and 8 bases lay in between. The CDR3 sequence is 11 residues long. Germline V gene data show CDR1 as ENHRY and CDR2 as SYGVKD. The DNA of the CDR3 is TGTGCCATCAGAGTAGGGGACATTCAGTACTTC. Its translation is CAIRVGDIQYF.

This clonotype was recorded at least ten times. The chain carries TRBV6-2 or TRBV6-3 and TRBJ1-1, with D possibly being TRBD1 (6 bases). Germline values: CDR1 MNHEY, CDR2 SVGEGT. CDR3 length: 17 residues. V was trimmed by 7 bases and J by 4 bases, leaving 25 bases between them. The CDR3 DNA follows: TGTGCCAGCACATACTCCCGGGACGTTAAGGGGGTCACTGAAGCTTTCTTT. Its protein product is CASTYSRDVKGVTEAFF.

This clonotype was detected only a few times. The V and J genes are TRBV7-2 and TRBJ1-4; D is unresolved. The CDR3 totals 15 residues. The germline gives CDR1 SGHTA, CDR2 FQGNSA. With 3 bases removed from V and 4 bases from J, the gap between germline ends came to 12 bases. The CDR3 DNA sequence: TGTGCCAGCAGCTTCCTTCCAGAGGTTAATGAAAAACTGTTTTTT. Translated: CASSFLPEVNEKLFF.

The gene calls are TRBV7-6 and TRBJ2-2; possible D gene TRBD2, 6 bases. Germline CDR1 reads SGHVS; CDR2 reads FNYEAQ. Trimming cost V 0 bases and J 2 bases, with 7 bases left between them. The CDR3 covers 15 residues. The CDR3 nucleotides are TGTGCCAGCAGCTTAGCACTAGCAAACACCGGGGAGCTGTTTTTT. Protein product: CASSLALANTGELFF.

This clonotype was seen a few times. CDR3 region: CASSLAGDANYGYTF. The CDR3, as DNA: TGCGCCAGCAGCTTGGCAGGGGACGCTAACTATGGCTACACCTTC. The rearrangement uses TRBV5-1 and TRBJ1-2, with D perhaps matching TRBD1 (6 bases). This CDR3 is 15 amino acids long. Germline V CDR1 and CDR2: SGHRS, YFSETQ. The V gene lost 0 bases and the J gene lost 0 bases, with 9 bases spanning the gap.

This clonotype was counted many times. V gene TRBV7-2 combines with J gene TRBJ1-5; tentatively, D is TRBD1 (5 bases). V shed 5 bases and J shed 6 bases, with 17 bases lying between them. The CDR3 sequence is 15 residues long. Germline V CDR1 and CDR2: SGHTA, FQGNSA. This CDR3 reads CASSPGQGSRQPQHF. The CDR3 nucleotides are TGTGCCAGCAGCCCCGGACAAGGGAGCCGTCAGCCCCAGCATTTT.

The chain has TRBV6-4 and TRBJ2-1; 7 bases map to TRBD2. The CDR3 totals 15 residues. The junction had 4 bases not matched to a gene; V was cut back by 2 bases and J by 3 bases. Germline lookup yields CDR1 MRHNA and CDR2 SNTAGT. The CDR3 reads CASSDGRGGYNEQFF. DNA of the CDR3: TGTGCCAGCAGTGACGGTCGCGGGGGCTACAATGAGCAGTTCTTC.

In its sample, this clonotype was seen a few times. V and J are TRBV28 and TRBJ2-3; D is ambiguous. V was pared by 5 bases and J by 2 bases, with 8 bases between. The CDR3 length is 13 residues. Germline V gene sequence: CDR1 MDHEN, CDR2 SYDVKM. The CDR3 spells CASSRAVTDTQYF. The CDR3 DNA sequence: TGTGCCAGCAGTAGGGCAGTCACAGATACGCAGTATTTT.

This clonotype occurred many times. This chain links TRBV6-5 with TRBJ2-7; D may be TRBD2 (6 bases). V was clipped by 0 bases and J by 1 base, with 13 bases between them. The germline V gene encodes CDR1 MNHEY and CDR2 SVGAGI. The CDR3 length is 16 residues. CDR3 nucleotides: TGTGCCAGCAGTTACTCGGGGCGGGGAAGGTCCTACGAGCAGTACTTC. This translates into CASSYSGRGRSYEQYF.

The chain joins TRBV9 to TRBJ1-1; a possible D gene is TRBD1 (6 bases). V shed 4 bases and J shed 4 bases, with 11 bases lying between them. The germline CDR1 and CDR2 sequences are SGDLS and YYNGEE. The CDR3 has 13 residues. The CDR3 DNA sequence: TGTGCCAGCAGCCCCCGCAGGGGCACTGAAGCTTTCTTT. Translating it yields CASSPRRGTEAFF.

The table lists this clonotype with many counts. The chain couples TRBV6-2 or TRBV6-3 to TRBJ2-1, with 10 bases lining up with TRBD2. Germline values: CDR1 MNHEY, CDR2 SVGEGT. The ends lost 6 bases at V and 4 bases at J; junction bases unmatched: 6. The CDR3 sequence is 15 residues long. For the CDR3, the DNA is TGTGCCAGCAGCCTTACTAGCGGGGATTACAATGAGCAGTTCTTC. Protein: CASSLTSGDYNEQFF.

The J gene is TRBJ2-1, the V gene TRBV3-1; D perhaps matches TRBD1 (6 bases). This CDR3 has 15 amino acids. Per the germline V gene, CDR1 is LGHDT and CDR2 is YNNKEL (reference sequence). V lost 1 base and J lost 9, with 16 bases in between. The CDR3 nucleotides read TGTGCCAGCAGCCAAGCAGATTATTTAGGGGGTGAGCAGTTCTTC. It yields the protein CASSQADYLGGEQFF.

The CDR3 region is CASSLSQDTEAFF. CDR3 nucleotides: TGTGCCAGCAGCTTGTCGCAGGACACTGAAGCTTTCTTT. The chain links TRBV7-9 to TRBJ1-1; D is undetermined. This CDR3 comprises 13 residues. Germline assignment: CDR1 SEHNR and CDR2 FQNEAQ (reference sequence). V was trimmed by 3 bases and J by 3 bases, leaving 8 bases between them.

The J gene is TRBJ1-1, the V gene TRBV28, with 9 nucleotides matching TRBD1. The CDR3 covers 14 residues. The trim removed 3 bases at V and 4 bases at J, leaving 3 bases unmatched. CDR1 is MDHEN and CDR2 is SYDVKM in the germline V gene. CDR3 loop: CASSFGTGLTEAFF. The CDR3 DNA reads as TGTGCCAGCAGTTTCGGGACAGGGCTCACTGAAGCTTTCTTT.